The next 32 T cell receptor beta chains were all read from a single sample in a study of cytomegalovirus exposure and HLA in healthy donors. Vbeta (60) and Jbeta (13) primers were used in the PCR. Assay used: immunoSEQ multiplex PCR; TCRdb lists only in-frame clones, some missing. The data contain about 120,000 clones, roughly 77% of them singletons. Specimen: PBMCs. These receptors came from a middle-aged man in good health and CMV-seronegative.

The CDR3 sequence: CTSSQEVIVAGEGYTF. Written as DNA, the CDR3 is TGCACCAGCAGCCAAGAGGTGATAGTGGCAGGGGAAGGCTACACCTTC. The chain employs TRBV1 and TRBJ1-2; TRBD1, as called in the table, went unchecked against the DNA. TRBV1 is recorded as a pseudogene. The CDR3 sequence is 16 residues long.

The CDR3 bases are TGTGCCAGCACCGACGTCGGGACAGGGGTGAACACTGAAGCTTTCTTT. Translating gives CASTDVGTGVNTEAFF. V gene TRBV28 combines with J gene TRBJ1-1; 10 positions agree with TRBD1. Trimming at V came to 7 bases and at J to 0 bases, leaving 8 bases not matched to a gene. The CDR3 length is 16 residues. CDR1 is MDHEN, CDR2 SYDVKM, per germline. Full variable domain (rest looked up from reference TRBV28 and TRBJ1-1): DVKVTQSSRYLVKRTGEKVFLECVQDMDHENMFWYRQDPGLGLRLIYFSYDVKMKEKGDIPEGYSVSREKKERFSLILESASTNQTSMYLCASTDVGTGVNTEAFFGQGTRLTVV.

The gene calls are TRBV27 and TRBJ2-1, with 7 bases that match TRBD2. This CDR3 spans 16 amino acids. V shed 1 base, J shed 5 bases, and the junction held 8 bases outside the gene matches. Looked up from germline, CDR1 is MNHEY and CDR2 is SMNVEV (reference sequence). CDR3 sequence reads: CASSLWAGLGNNEQFF. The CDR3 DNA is TGTGCCAGCAGTTTATGGGCCGGACTAGGGAACAATGAGCAGTTCTTC.

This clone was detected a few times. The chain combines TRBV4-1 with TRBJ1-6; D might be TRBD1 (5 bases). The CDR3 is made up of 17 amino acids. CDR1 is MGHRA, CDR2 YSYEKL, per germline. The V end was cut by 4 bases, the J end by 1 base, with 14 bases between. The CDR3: CASSPDTMGSYNSPLHF. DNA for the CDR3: TGCGCCAGCAGCCCGGACACTATGGGTTCCTATAATTCACCCCTCCACTTT.

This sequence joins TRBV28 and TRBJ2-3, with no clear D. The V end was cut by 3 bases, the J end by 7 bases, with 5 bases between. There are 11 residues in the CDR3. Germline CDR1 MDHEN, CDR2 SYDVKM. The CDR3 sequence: CASSFGNTQYF. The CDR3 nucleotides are TGTGCCAGCAGTTTCGGTAATACGCAGTATTTT.

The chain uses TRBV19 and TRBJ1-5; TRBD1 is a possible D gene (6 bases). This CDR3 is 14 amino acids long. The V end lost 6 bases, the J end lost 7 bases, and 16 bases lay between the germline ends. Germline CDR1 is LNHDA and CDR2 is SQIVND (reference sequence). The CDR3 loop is CASSPNRVEQPQHF. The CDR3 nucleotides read TGTGCCAGTAGCCCGAACAGGGTTGAACAGCCCCAGCATTTT.

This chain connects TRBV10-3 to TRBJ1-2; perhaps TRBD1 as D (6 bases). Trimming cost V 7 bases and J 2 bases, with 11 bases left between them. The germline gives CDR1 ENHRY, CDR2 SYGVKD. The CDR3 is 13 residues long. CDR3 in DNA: TGTGCCATCACATCCGACAGGAACTATGGCTACACCTTC. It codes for CAITSDRNYGYTF.

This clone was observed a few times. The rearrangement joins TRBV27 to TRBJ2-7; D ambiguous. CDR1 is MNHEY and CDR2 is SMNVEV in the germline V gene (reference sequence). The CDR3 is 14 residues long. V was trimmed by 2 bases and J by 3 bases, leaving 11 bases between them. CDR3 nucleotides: TGTGCCAGCAGTTTAAGTTCACTAAACTACGAGCAGTACTTC. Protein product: CASSLSSLNYEQYF.

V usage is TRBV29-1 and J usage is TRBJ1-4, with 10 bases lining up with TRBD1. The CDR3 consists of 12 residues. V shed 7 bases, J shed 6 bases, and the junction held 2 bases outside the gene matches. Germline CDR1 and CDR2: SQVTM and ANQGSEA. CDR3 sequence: CSADRGDEKLFF. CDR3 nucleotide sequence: TGCAGCGCGGACAGGGGGGATGAAAAACTGTTTTTT.

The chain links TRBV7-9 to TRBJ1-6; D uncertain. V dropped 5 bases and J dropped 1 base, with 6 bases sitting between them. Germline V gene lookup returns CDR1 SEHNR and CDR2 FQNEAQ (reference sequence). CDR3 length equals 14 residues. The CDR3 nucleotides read TGTGCCAGCAGCGGAGGGTCCTATAATTCACCCCTCCACTTT. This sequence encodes CASSGGSYNSPLHF. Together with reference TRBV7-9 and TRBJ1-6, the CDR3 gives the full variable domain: DTGVSQNPRHKITKRGQNVTFRCDPISEHNRLYWYRQTLGQGPEFLTYFQNEAQLEKSRLLSDRFSAERPKGSFSTLEIQRTEQGDSAMYLCASSGGSYNSPLHFGNGTRLTVT.

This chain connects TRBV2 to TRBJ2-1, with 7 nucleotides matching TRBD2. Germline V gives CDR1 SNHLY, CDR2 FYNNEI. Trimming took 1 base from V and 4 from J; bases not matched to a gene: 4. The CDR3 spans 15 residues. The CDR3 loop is CASSEGRGVYNEQFF. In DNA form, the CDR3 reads TGTGCCAGCAGTGAAGGTCGGGGGGTGTACAATGAGCAGTTCTTC.

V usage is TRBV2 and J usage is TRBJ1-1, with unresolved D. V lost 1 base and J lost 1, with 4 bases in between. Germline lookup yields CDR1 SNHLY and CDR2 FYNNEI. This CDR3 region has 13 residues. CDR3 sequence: CASSEDRNTEAFF. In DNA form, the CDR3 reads TGTGCCAGCAGTGAAGACAGGAACACTGAAGCTTTCTTT.

The CDR3 spells CASSKRGTSGIAGEQYF. CDR3 in DNA: TGTGCCAGCAGCAAAAGAGGGACTAGCGGGATAGCGGGGGAGCAGTACTTC. The rearrangement joins TRBV7-2 to TRBJ2-7; the match to TRBD2 covers 13 bases. Germline V lookup: CDR1 SGHTA, CDR2 FQGNSA. V shed 5 bases and J 7 bases; nucleotides not matched to a gene: 14. The CDR3 totals 17 residues.

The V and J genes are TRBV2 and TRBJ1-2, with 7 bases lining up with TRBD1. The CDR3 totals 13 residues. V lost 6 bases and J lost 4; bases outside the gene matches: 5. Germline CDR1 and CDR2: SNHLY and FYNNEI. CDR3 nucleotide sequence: TGTGCCAGCAGCGCGGGACAGCTCTATGGCTACACCTTC. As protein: CASSAGQLYGYTF.

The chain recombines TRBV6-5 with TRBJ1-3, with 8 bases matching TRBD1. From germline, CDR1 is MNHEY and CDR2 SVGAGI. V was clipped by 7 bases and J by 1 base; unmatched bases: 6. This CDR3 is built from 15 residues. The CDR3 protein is CASKPGGLSGNTIYF. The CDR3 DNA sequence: TGTGCCAGCAAGCCAGGGGGCTTGTCTGGAAACACCATATATTTT.

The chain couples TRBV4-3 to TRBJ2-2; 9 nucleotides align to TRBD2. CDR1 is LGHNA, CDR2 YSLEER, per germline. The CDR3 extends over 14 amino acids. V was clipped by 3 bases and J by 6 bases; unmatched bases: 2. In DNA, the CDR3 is TGCGCCAGCAGCCAGCGGGGGGGCGCCGGGGAGCTGTTTTTT. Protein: CASSQRGGAGELFF.

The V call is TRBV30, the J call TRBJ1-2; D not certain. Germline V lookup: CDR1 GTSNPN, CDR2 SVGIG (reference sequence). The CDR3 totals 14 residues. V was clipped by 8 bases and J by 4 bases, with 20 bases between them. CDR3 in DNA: TGTGCCGTGGTGGTGTCCCGGGGTGGCTATGGCTACACCTTC. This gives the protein CAVVVSRGGYGYTF.

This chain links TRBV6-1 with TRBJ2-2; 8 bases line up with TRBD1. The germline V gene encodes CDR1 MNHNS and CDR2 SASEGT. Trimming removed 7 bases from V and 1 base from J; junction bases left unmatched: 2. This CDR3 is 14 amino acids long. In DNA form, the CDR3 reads TGTGCCAGCAAGGACAGGGTGAACACCGGGGAGCTGTTTTTT. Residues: CASKDRVNTGELFF.

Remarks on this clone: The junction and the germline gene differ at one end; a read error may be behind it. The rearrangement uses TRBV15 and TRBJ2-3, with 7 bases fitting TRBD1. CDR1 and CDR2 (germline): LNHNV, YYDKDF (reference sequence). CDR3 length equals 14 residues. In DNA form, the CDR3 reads TGTGCCACAACGCCCCGGGACAGCATAGATACGCAGTATTTT. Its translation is CATTPRDSIDTQYF.

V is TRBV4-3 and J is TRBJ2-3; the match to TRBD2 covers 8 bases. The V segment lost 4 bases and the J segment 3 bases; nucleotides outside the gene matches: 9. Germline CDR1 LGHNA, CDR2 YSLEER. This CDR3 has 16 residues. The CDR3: CASSRITGGLTDTQYF. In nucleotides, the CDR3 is TGCGCCAGCAGCCGGATTACGGGGGGGCTGACAGATACGCAGTATTTT.

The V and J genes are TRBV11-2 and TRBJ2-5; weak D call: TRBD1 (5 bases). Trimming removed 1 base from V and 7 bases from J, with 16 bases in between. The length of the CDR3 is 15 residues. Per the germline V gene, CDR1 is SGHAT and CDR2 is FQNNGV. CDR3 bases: TGTGCCAGCAGCTTAGGGGGTGGACACCGAGGGACCCAGTACTTC. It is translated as CASSLGGGHRGTQYF.

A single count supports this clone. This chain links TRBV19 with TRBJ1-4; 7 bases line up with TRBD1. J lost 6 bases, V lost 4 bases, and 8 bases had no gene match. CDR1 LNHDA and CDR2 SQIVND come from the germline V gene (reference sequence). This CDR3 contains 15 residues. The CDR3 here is CASSNPGQPHEKLFF. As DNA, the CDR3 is TGTGCCAGTAGTAACCCGGGACAGCCCCATGAAAAACTGTTTTTT.

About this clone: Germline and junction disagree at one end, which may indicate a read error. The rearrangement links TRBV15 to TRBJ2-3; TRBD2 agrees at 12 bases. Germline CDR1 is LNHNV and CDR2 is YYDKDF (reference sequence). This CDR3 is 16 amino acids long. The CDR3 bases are TGTGCCACCAGAAGAGATCTAGCGGGAGGGCCAGGCACGCAGTATTTT. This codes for CATRRDLAGGPGTQYF.

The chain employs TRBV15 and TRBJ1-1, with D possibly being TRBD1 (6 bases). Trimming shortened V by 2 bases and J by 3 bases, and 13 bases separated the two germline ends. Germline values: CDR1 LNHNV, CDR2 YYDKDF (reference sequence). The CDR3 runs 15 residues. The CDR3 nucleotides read TGTGCCACCAGCAGAAAGACTACAGGGCACACTGAAGCTTTCTTT. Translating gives CATSRKTTGHTEAFF.

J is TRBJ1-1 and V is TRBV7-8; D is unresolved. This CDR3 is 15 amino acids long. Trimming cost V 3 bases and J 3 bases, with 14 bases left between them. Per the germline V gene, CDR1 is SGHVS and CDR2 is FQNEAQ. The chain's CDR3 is CASSFLSGGDTEAFF. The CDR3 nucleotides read TGTGCCAGCAGCTTTCTAAGTGGAGGAGACACTGAAGCTTTCTTT.

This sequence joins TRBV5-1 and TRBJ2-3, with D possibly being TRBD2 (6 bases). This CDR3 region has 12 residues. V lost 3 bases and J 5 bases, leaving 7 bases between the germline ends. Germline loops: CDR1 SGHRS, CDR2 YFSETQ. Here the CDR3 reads CASSSEGDTQYF. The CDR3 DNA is TGCGCCAGCAGCTCGGAGGGAGATACGCAGTATTTT. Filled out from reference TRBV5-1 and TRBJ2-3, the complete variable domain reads KAGVTQTPRYLIKTRGQQVTLSCSPISGHRSVSWYQQTPGQGLQFLFEYFSETQRNKGNFPGRFSGRQFSNSRSEMNVSTLELGDSALYLCASSSEGDTQYFGPGTRLTVL.

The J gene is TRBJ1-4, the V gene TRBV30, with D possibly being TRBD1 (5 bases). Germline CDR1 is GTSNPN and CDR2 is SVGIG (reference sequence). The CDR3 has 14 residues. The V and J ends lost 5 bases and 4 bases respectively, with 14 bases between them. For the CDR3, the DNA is TGTGCCTGGGATCGGGGACTGAATAATGAAAAACTGTTTTTT. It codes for CAWDRGLNNEKLFF.

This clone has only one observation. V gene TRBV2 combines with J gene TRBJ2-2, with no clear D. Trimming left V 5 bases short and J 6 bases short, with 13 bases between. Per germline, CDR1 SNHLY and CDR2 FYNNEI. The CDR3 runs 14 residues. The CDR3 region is CASSFLEKAGELFF. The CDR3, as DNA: TGTGCCAGCAGTTTTCTAGAGAAGGCCGGGGAGCTGTTTTTT.

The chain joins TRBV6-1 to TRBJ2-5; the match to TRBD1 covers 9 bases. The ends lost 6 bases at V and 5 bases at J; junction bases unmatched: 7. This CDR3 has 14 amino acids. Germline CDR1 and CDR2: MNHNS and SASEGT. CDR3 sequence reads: CASRLQGAGETQYF. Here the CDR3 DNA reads TGTGCCAGCAGATTACAGGGGGCTGGTGAGACCCAGTACTTC.

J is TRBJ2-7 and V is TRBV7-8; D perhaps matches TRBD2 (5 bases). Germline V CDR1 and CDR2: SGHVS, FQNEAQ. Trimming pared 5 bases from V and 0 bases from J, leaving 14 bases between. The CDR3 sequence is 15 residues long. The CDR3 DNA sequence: TGTGCCAGCAGCCCCGGGATAAGCCCCTCCTACGAGCAGTACTTC. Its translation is CASSPGISPSYEQYF.

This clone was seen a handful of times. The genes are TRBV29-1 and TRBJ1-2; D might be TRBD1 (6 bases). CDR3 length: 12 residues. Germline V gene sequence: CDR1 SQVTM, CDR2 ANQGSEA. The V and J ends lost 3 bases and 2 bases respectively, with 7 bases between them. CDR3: CSVDGQNYGYTF. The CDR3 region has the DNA TGCAGCGTTGACGGACAGAACTATGGCTACACCTTC.

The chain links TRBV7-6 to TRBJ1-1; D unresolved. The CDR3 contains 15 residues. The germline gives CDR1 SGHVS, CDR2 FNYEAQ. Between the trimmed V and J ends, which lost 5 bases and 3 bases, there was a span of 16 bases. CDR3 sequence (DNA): TGTGCCAGCAGCGATCCGGGAGGGCTGGACACTGAAGCTTTCTTT. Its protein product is CASSDPGGLDTEAFF.